A single sample is the source of the 32 T cell receptor beta chains below, sequenced in a study of Ad26.COV2.S vaccination and SARS-CoV-2 variants. Measured with immunoSEQ multiplex PCR; TCRdb has only the in-frame clones, and not every one. The data show 400,000 to 450,000 clones, roughly 88% seen once. Treatment specified: 19 received Ad26.COV2.S at low or high dose, single or two shots; 5 received placebo; per-sample allocation not given. The samples date from day 63 after the first vaccine or placebo injection. Sequencing was performed on peripheral blood, taken in a trial of Ad26.COV2.S vaccine versus placebo. Receptors originate from a person aged 18-60 years who received the Ad26.COV2.S COVID-19 vaccine or a placebo.

The chain has TRBV7-3 and TRBJ2-5, with 7 nucleotides matching TRBD1. There are 15 residues in the CDR3. Trimming at V came to 2 bases and at J to 5 bases, leaving 8 bases not matched to a gene. Germline CDR1 reads SGHTA; CDR2 reads FQGTGA. The CDR3 DNA sequence: TGTGCCAGCAGCTTATCTTCGACAGGGTGGGAGACCCAGTACTTC. It yields the protein CASSLSSTGWETQYF.

V is TRBV5-1 and J is TRBJ2-1; TRBD2 matches 8 bases. From germline, CDR1 is SGHRS and CDR2 YFSETQ. This CDR3 is built from 16 residues. J lost 0 bases, V lost 0 bases, and 2 bases had no gene match. The CDR3: CASSLGGTSSYNEQFF. The CDR3 DNA reads TGCGCCAGCAGCTTGGGGGGGACTAGCTCCTACAATGAGCAGTTCTTC. The full variable domain, its missing parts supplied by reference TRBV5-1 and TRBJ2-1, is KAGVTQTPRYLIKTRGQQVTLSCSPISGHRSVSWYQQTPGQGLQFLFEYFSETQRNKGNFPGRFSGRQFSNSRSEMNVSTLELGDSALYLCASSLGGTSSYNEQFFGPGTRLTVL.

This chain links TRBV6-2 or TRBV6-3 with TRBJ2-1; D is ambiguous. Germline V lookup: CDR1 MNHEY, CDR2 SVGEGT. CDR3 length: 13 residues. With 3 bases removed from V and 9 bases from J, the gap between germline ends came to 12 bases. CDR3 region: CASSYVTVGEQFF. The CDR3 nucleotides are TGTGCCAGCAGTTATGTCACAGTCGGTGAGCAGTTCTTC.

The CDR3 region has the DNA TGTGCCAGCAGTTTATACGGTGGACAGGGCGAGCAGTACTTC. Translating gives CASSLYGGQGEQYF. The V gene is TRBV28, the J gene TRBJ2-7; TRBD1 matches at 8 bases. The CDR3 covers 14 residues. Trimming took 1 base from V and 6 from J; bases not matched to a gene: 5. Germline V gives CDR1 MDHEN, CDR2 SYDVKM. Based on the CDR3 plus reference TRBV28 and TRBJ2-7, the full variable domain is DVKVTQSSRYLVKRTGEKVFLECVQDMDHENMFWYRQDPGLGLRLIYFSYDVKMKEKGDIPEGYSVSREKKERFSLILESASTNQTSMYLCASSLYGGQGEQYFGPGTRLTVT.

This chain connects TRBV7-2 to TRBJ2-3; D call uncertain. In germline, CDR1 is SGHTA, CDR2 FQGNSA. This CDR3 is built from 14 residues. Trimming stripped 2 bases from V and 2 bases from J, with 8 bases between. The CDR3 protein is CASSLLGNTDTQYF. CDR3 nucleotides: TGTGCCAGCAGCTTACTAGGAAACACAGATACGCAGTATTTT. The complete variable domain, with remaining parts taken from reference TRBV7-2 and TRBJ2-3, reads GAGVSQSPSNKVTEKGKDVELRCDPISGHTALYWYRQSLGQGLEFLIYFQGNSAPDKSGLPSDRFSAERTGGSVSTLTIQRTQQEDSAVYLCASSLLGNTDTQYFGPGTRLTVL.

CDR3 sequence: CASSLKRVFGELFF. DNA of the CDR3: TGTGCCAGCAGTCTCAAAAGGGTGTTCGGGGAGCTGTTTTTT. V usage is TRBV27 and J usage is TRBJ2-2; D is unclear. Germline V gives CDR1 MNHEY, CDR2 SMNVEV (reference sequence). V lost 5 bases, J lost 7 bases, and 14 bases lay in between. The CDR3 sequence is 14 residues long.

The chain links TRBV14 to TRBJ2-5; D possibly corresponds to TRBD2 (5 bases). The CDR3 has 13 amino acids. Per germline, CDR1 SGHDN and CDR2 FVKESK. Trimming stripped 6 bases from V and 3 bases from J, with 11 bases between. The CDR3 loop is CASSRTREETQYF. The CDR3 region has the DNA TGTGCCAGCAGTAGAACTAGAGAAGAGACCCAGTACTTC.

The chain combines TRBV29-1 with TRBJ2-3; no clear D. Germline CDR1 SQVTM, CDR2 ANQGSEA. The CDR3 sequence is 10 residues long. With 5 bases removed from V and 5 bases from J, the gap between germline ends came to 5 bases. The CDR3 DNA sequence: TGCAGCGTTTTCAGAGATACGCAGTATTTT. This sequence encodes CSVFRDTQYF.

This clone occurred a few times. This chain joins TRBV7-6 and TRBJ2-7; 11 bases are shared with TRBD1. The CDR3 sequence is 15 residues long. CDR1 and CDR2 from the germline V gene are SGHVS and FNYEAQ. J gave up 7 bases and V 4 bases, and 9 bases lay outside the gene matches. The CDR3 DNA reads as TGTGCCAGCAGCTCAGGACAGGGGGCGTCTGGGGAGCAGTACTTC. Translated: CASSSGQGASGEQYF.

This chain links TRBV28 with TRBJ2-5; a possible D gene is TRBD2 (5 bases). V was clipped by 2 bases and J by 5 bases, with 9 bases between them. Germline CDR1 reads MDHEN; CDR2 reads SYDVKM. This CDR3 comprises 13 residues. The CDR3 spells CASSLMRAETQYF. In nucleotides, the CDR3 is TGTGCCAGCAGTTTAATGAGGGCGGAGACCCAGTACTTC.

J is TRBJ2-7 and V is TRBV6-2 or TRBV6-3; 7 bases are a match to TRBD1. V trimming: 0 bases; J trimming: 4 bases; junction bases outside the gene matches: 6. CDR1 and CDR2 (germline): MNHEY, SVGEGT. CDR3 length equals 15 residues. The CDR3 sequence is CASSYSTGIGYEQYF. The DNA for the CDR3 is TGTGCCAGCAGTTACTCGACAGGGATTGGGTACGAGCAGTACTTC.

V usage is TRBV9 and J usage is TRBJ2-7; tentatively, D is TRBD1 (5 bases). Trimming cost V 4 bases and J 0 bases, with 14 bases left between them. The CDR3 length is 15 residues. The germline CDR1 and CDR2 sequences are SGDLS and YYNGEE. This chain's CDR3 is CASSPASRGSYEQYF. In nucleotides, the CDR3 is TGTGCCAGCAGCCCCGCGAGTAGGGGCTCCTACGAGCAGTACTTC.

The CDR3 DNA sequence: TGTGCCAGCAGCTTAGCCTTGACGCTATATGGCTACACCTTC. Translated, it gives CASSLALTLYGYTF. This rearrangement joins TRBV7-2 to TRBJ1-2; D remains unclear. Per the germline V gene, CDR1 is SGHTA and CDR2 is FQGNSA. Trimming took 0 bases from V and 5 from J, leaving 10 bases between them. CDR3 length equals 14 residues.

The rearrangement links TRBV7-8 to TRBJ2-7, with TRBD2 as a possible D gene (6 bases). CDR1 SGHVS and CDR2 FQNEAQ come from the germline V gene. Trimming cost V 3 bases and J 7 bases, with 10 bases left between them. The CDR3 extends over 12 amino acids. The DNA of the CDR3 is TGTGCCAGCAGCTTGGCGGGGATGGAGCAGTACTTC. Protein sequence: CASSLAGMEQYF.

J is TRBJ1-4 and V is TRBV5-1; D is possibly TRBD1 (6 bases). CDR1 is SGHRS, CDR2 YFSETQ, per germline. This CDR3 comprises 14 residues. The ends were cut back, 4 bases at V and 7 bases at J, with 14 bases in the middle. CDR3 region: CASSGGGQGEKLFF. CDR3 DNA: TGCGCCAGCAGCGGCGGGGGGCAGGGTGAAAAACTGTTTTTT.

This rearrangement joins TRBV4-2 to TRBJ2-1, with TRBD2 as a possible D gene (5 bases). CDR1 is LGHNA, CDR2 YNFKEQ, per germline. This CDR3 spans 18 amino acids. The V end lost 0 bases, the J end lost 6 bases, and 21 bases lay between the germline ends. In DNA, the CDR3 is TGTGCCAGCAGCCAAGATCAAATAGCGTTAAAGACCTCCAATGAGCAGTTCTTC. Translated, it gives CASSQDQIALKTSNEQFF.

V gene TRBV3-1 (or the pseudogene TRBV3-2) combines with J gene TRBJ2-7; perhaps TRBD2 as D (5 bases). This CDR3 has 15 residues. Germline V gives CDR1 LGHDT, CDR2 YNNKEL (reference sequence). Trimming shortened V by 8 bases and J by 1 base, and 18 bases separated the two germline ends. CDR3 nucleotide sequence: TGTGCCAGCGCCCTGGGAGTTCTTAAATCCTACGAGCAGTACTTC. Protein product: CASALGVLKSYEQYF.

This clone was counted a single time. The CDR3 spells CAILARPQETQYF. In nucleotides, the CDR3 is TGTGCCATCCTGGCGAGACCTCAAGAGACCCAGTACTTC. This chain connects TRBV5-4 to TRBJ2-5; no reliable D call. Trimming cost V 9 bases and J 2 bases, with 14 bases left between them. This CDR3 has 13 amino acids. CDR1 is SGHNT, CDR2 YYREEE, per germline (reference sequence).

The genes are TRBV7-2 and TRBJ1-1, with TRBD1 identical over 8 bases. CDR3 length: 15 residues. Losses at the gene ends were 3 bases for V and 7 bases for J; bases not matched to a gene: 10. Germline assignment: CDR1 SGHTA and CDR2 FQGNSA. The CDR3: CASSFPQGALIEAFF. The CDR3 DNA reads TGTGCCAGCAGCTTCCCCCAGGGGGCGTTGATTGAAGCTTTCTTT. Variable domain in full (rest from reference TRBV7-2 and TRBJ1-1): GAGVSQSPSNKVTEKGKDVELRCDPISGHTALYWYRQSLGQGLEFLIYFQGNSAPDKSGLPSDRFSAERTGGSVSTLTIQRTQQEDSAVYLCASSFPQGALIEAFFGQGTRLTVV.

The chain recombines TRBV28 with TRBJ1-4, with D possibly TRBD1 on 6 matching bases. CDR1 and CDR2 from the germline V gene are MDHEN and SYDVKM. This CDR3 region has 13 residues. The germline V and J ends were trimmed by 5 bases and 8 bases, with 12 bases remaining between them. The CDR3 DNA is TGTGCCAGCAGTACAGGGATAAGCGAAAAACTGTTTTTT. It specifies CASSTGISEKLFF.

The rearrangement links TRBV28 to TRBJ2-7; D not resolved. The CDR3 is 12 amino acids. V shed 5 bases and J shed 1 base, with 6 bases lying between them. Germline CDR1 is MDHEN and CDR2 is SYDVKM. In DNA, the CDR3 is TGTGCCAGCAGTCCGCCATCCTACGAGCAGTACTTC. It translates to CASSPPSYEQYF. Combining the CDR3 with reference TRBV28 and TRBJ2-7 gives the whole variable domain DVKVTQSSRYLVKRTGEKVFLECVQDMDHENMFWYRQDPGLGLRLIYFSYDVKMKEKGDIPEGYSVSREKKERFSLILESASTNQTSMYLCASSPPSYEQYFGPGTRLTVT.

V is TRBV19 and J is TRBJ1-1; 8 bases map to TRBD1. The germline gives CDR1 LNHDA, CDR2 SQIVND (reference sequence). The trim removed 7 bases at V and 1 base at J, leaving 2 bases unmatched. This CDR3 has 13 residues. The CDR3 sequence is CASIGQGNTEAFF. The CDR3 DNA is TGTGCCAGTATCGGACAGGGGAACACTGAAGCTTTCTTT.

The chain employs TRBV5-1 and TRBJ2-7; 11 bases are a match to TRBD1. V gave up 4 bases and J gave up 5 bases; unmatched junction bases: 17. Germline CDR1 is SGHRS and CDR2 is YFSETQ. The CDR3 contains 18 residues. For the CDR3, the DNA is TGCGCCAGCAGCCCGCTCGGCCCCGGGACAGGGGGTTTCAACGAGCAGTACTTC. This sequence encodes CASSPLGPGTGGFNEQYF.

The chain recombines TRBV9 with TRBJ1-2, with D perhaps TRBD1 (5 bases). V was pared by 0 bases and J by 2 bases, with 11 bases between. Germline V gene sequence: CDR1 SGDLS, CDR2 YYNGEE. The CDR3 is 15 amino acids. CDR3 loop: CASSVGLGVNYGYTF. The DNA for the CDR3 is TGTGCCAGCAGCGTAGGTTTGGGGGTCAACTATGGCTACACCTTC.

This clone was seen a single time. This chain joins TRBV6-6 and TRBJ2-7; TRBD2 matches 9 bases. Germline assignment: CDR1 MNHNY and CDR2 SVGAGI (reference sequence). The V segment lost 3 bases and the J segment 4 bases; nucleotides outside the gene matches: 7. The CDR3 sequence is 15 residues long. CDR3 DNA sequence: TGTGCCAGCAGTTATGGCGGGAGGGCCTGGTACGAGCAGTACTTC. As protein: CASSYGGRAWYEQYF.

Here the CDR3 reads CASSRTGLASYEQYF. CDR3 in DNA: TGTGCCAGCAGCAGAACTGGACTAGCGAGCTACGAGCAGTACTTC. The rearrangement joins TRBV7-8 to TRBJ2-7; 9 nucleotides agree with TRBD2. The CDR3 contains 15 residues. The germline V gene has CDR1 SGHVS and CDR2 FQNEAQ. J lost 3 bases, V lost 5 bases, and 8 bases had no gene match.

The gene calls are TRBV16 and TRBJ2-1; 8 bases agree with TRBD2. V trimming: 1 base; J trimming: 7 bases; junction bases outside the gene matches: 9. In germline, CDR1 is KGHSY, CDR2 FQNENV. This CDR3 has 16 residues. The CDR3 DNA is TGTGCCAGCAGCCAATTACTAAGCGGGAGTCTTAATGAGCAGTTCTTC. It translates to CASSQLLSGSLNEQFF.

This sequence joins TRBV7-3 and TRBJ2-1; D is possibly TRBD2 (6 bases). From germline, CDR1 is SGHTA and CDR2 FQGTGA. V lost 5 bases and J lost 4, with 18 bases in between. The CDR3 extends over 16 amino acids. CDR3 nucleotides: TGTGCCAGCAGCCTTGTACCGGGACTGGATTACAATGAGCAGTTCTTC. Translating it yields CASSLVPGLDYNEQFF. Combining the CDR3 with reference TRBV7-3 and TRBJ2-1 gives the whole variable domain GAGVSQTPSNKVTEKGKYVELRCDPISGHTALYWYRQSLGQGPEFLIYFQGTGAADDSGLPNDRFFAVRPEGSVSTLKIQRTERGDSAVYLCASSLVPGLDYNEQFFGPGTRLTVL.

For the CDR3, the DNA is TGTGCCAGCAGCAACCCCGGGACTAGCGGGAGAGGGAACGAGCAGTACTTC. This sequence encodes CASSNPGTSGRGNEQYF. V usage is TRBV9 and J usage is TRBJ2-7; 14 positions agree with TRBD2. The V gene's germline CDR1 is SGDLS and CDR2 YYNGEE. V trimming: 4 bases; J trimming: 5 bases; junction bases outside the gene matches: 11. The CDR3 is made up of 17 amino acids. Complete variable domain (other parts from reference TRBV9 and TRBJ2-7): DSGVTQTPKHLITATGQRVTLRCSPRSGDLSVYWYQQSLDQGLQFLIQYYNGEERAKGNILERFSAQQFPDLHSELNLSSLELGDSALYFCASSNPGTSGRGNEQYFGPGTRLTVT.

The rearrangement links TRBV5-4 to TRBJ2-1, with TRBD1 matching 8 bases. The CDR3 covers 14 residues. The germline CDR1 and CDR2 sequences are SGHNT and YYREEE (reference sequence). After removal of 10 bases from V and 3 bases from J, the junction contained 9 bases not matched to a gene. The CDR3 DNA reads as TGTGCCTCCCAGCAGGACAGGGTCTACAATGAGCAGTTCTTC. Translation gives CASQQDRVYNEQFF.

V is TRBV5-4 and J is TRBJ1-5, with D tentatively TRBD1 (6 bases). The ends were cut back, 4 bases at V and 6 bases at J, with 17 bases in the middle. The CDR3 extends over 15 amino acids. Germline-derived CDR1 and CDR2 are SGHNT and YYREEE (reference sequence). The CDR3 DNA reads TGTGCCAGCAGCCACGGACAGCTTCAATCTCAGCCCCAGCATTTT. Protein: CASSHGQLQSQPQHF. Full variable domain (remainder filled in from reference TRBV5-4 and TRBJ1-5): ETGVTQSPTHLIKTRGQQVTLRCSSQSGHNTVSWYQQALGQGPQFIFQYYREEENGRGNFPPRFSGLQFPNYSSELNVNALELDDSALYLCASSHGQLQSQPQHFGDGTRLSIL.

This sequence joins TRBV19 and TRBJ2-1; 8 nucleotides line up with TRBD1. The CDR3 length is 15 residues. Germline CDR1 and CDR2: LNHDA and SQIVND (reference sequence). V lost 5 bases and J lost 6; bases outside the gene matches: 9. The CDR3: CASSPGTGGANEQFF. The CDR3 DNA follows: TGTGCCAGTAGTCCCGGGACAGGTGGGGCCAATGAGCAGTTCTTC.